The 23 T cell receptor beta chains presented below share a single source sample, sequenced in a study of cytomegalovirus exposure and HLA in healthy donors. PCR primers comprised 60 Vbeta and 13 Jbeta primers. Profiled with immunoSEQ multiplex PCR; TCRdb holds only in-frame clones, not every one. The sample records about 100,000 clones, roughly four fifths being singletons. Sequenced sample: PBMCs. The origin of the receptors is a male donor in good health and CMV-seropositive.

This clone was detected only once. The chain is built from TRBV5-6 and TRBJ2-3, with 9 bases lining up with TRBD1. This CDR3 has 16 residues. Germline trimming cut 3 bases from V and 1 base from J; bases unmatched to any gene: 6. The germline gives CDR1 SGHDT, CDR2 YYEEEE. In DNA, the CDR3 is TGTGCCAGCAGCTGGGCCGGGACAGGGCGCACAGATACGCAGTATTTT. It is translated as CASSWAGTGRTDTQYF.

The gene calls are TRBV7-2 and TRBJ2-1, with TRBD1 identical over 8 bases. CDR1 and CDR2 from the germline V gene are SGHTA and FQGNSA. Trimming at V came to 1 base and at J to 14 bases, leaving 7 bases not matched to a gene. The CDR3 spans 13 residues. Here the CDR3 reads CASSLGGQGHKFF. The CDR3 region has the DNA TGTGCCAGCAGCTTAGGAGGACAGGGCCACAAGTTCTTC. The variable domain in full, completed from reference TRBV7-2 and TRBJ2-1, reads GAGVSQSPSNKVTEKGKDVELRCDPISGHTALYWYRQSLGQGLEFLIYFQGNSAPDKSGLPSDRFSAERTGGSVSTLTIQRTQQEDSAVYLCASSLGGQGHKFFGPGTRLTVL.

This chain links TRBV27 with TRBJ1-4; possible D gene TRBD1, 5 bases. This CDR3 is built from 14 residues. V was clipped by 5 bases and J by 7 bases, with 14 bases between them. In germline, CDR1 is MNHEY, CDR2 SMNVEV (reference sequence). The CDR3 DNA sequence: TGTGCCAGCAGTGTTACAGGCTCGGCTGAAAAACTGTTTTTT. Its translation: CASSVTGSAEKLFF.

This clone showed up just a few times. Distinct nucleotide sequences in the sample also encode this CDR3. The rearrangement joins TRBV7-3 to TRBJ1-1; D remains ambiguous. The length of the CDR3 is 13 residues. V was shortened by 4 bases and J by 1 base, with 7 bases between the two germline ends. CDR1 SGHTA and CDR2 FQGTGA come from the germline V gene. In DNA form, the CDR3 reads TGTGCCAGCAGCTCGCAGGAGAACACTGAAGCTTTCTTT. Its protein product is CASSSQENTEAFF.

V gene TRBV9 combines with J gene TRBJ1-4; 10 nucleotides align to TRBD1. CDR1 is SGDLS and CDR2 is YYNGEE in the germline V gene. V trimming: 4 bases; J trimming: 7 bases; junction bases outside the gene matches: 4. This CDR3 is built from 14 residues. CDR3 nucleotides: TGTGCCAGCAGCCCCCGGACAGGGGGTGAAAAACTGTTTTTT. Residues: CASSPRTGGEKLFF.

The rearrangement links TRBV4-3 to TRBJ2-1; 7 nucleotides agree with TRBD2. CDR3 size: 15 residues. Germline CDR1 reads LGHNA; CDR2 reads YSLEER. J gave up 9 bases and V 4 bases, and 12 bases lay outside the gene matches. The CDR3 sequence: CASSRIGLDSPEQFF. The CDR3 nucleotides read TGCGCCAGCAGCCGCATCGGACTAGATTCACCTGAGCAGTTCTTC.

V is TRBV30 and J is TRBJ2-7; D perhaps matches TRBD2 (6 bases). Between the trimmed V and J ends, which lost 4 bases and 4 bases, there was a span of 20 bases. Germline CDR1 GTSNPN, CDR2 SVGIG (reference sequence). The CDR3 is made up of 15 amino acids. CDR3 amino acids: CAWNLAGGPTYEQYF. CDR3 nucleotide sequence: TGTGCCTGGAATCTCGCCGGAGGGCCAACTTACGAGCAGTACTTC.

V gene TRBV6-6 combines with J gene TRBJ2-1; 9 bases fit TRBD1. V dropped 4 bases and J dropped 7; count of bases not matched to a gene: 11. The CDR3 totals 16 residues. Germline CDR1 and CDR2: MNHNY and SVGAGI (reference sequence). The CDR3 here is CASSSTWGDRANEQFF. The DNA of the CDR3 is TGTGCCAGCAGTTCCACCTGGGGGGACAGGGCTAATGAGCAGTTCTTC.

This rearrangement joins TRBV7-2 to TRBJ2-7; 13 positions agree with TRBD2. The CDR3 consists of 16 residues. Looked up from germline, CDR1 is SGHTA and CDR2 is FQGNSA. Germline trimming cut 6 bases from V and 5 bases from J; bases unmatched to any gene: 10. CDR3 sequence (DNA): TGTGCCAGCAGTCAAACTAGCGGGGGGGCCTGGAACGAGCAGTACTTC. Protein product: CASSQTSGGAWNEQYF.

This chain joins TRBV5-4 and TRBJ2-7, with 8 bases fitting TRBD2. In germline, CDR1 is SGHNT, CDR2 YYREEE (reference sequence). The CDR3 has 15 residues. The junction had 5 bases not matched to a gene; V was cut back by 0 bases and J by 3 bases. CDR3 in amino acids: CASSLALAGNYEQYF. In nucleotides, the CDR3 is TGTGCCAGCAGCTTGGCCCTAGCGGGTAACTACGAGCAGTACTTC. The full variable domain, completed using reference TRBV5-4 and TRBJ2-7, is ETGVTQSPTHLIKTRGQQVTLRCSSQSGHNTVSWYQQALGQGPQFIFQYYREEENGRGNFPPRFSGLQFPNYSSELNVNALELDDSALYLCASSLALAGNYEQYFGPGTRLTVT.

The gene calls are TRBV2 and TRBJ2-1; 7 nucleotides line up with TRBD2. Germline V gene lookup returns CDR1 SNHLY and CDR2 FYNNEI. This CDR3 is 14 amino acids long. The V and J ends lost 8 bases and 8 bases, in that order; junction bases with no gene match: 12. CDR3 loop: CASGPGLSTDEQFF. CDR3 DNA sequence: TGTGCCAGCGGTCCGGGACTAAGTACTGATGAGCAGTTCTTC.

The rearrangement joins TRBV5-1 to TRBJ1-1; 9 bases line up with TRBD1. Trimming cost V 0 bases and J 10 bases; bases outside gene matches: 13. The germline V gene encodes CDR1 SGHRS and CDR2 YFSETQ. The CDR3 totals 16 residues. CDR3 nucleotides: TGCGCCAGCAGCTTGGAGGTACAGGGGGCCACTCATGCAGCTTTCTTT. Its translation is CASSLEVQGATHAAFF.

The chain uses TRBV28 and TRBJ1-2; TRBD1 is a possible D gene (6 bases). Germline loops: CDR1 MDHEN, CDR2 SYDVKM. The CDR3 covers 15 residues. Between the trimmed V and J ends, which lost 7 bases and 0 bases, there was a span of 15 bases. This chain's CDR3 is CASKLSTGANYGYTF. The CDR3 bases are TGTGCCAGCAAGCTATCGACAGGAGCTAACTATGGCTACACCTTC.

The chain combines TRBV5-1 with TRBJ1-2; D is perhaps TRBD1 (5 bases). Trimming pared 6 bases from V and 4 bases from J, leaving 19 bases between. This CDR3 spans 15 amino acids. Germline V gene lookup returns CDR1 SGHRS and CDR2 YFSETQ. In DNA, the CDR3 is TGCGCCAGCACCCGGTGGGCGGGGGACCGCTATGGCTACACCTTC. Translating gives CASTRWAGDRYGYTF.

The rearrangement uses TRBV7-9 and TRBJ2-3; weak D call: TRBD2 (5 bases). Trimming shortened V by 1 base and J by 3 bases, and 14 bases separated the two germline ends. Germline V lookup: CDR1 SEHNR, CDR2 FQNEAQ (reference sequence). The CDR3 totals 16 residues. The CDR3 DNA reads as TGTGCCAGCAGCTTAGGTTTTCCAACGGGGACAGATACGCAGTATTTT. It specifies CASSLGFPTGTDTQYF.

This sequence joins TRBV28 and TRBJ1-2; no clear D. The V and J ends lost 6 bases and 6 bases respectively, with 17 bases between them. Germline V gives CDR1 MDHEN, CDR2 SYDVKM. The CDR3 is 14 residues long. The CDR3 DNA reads TGTGCCAGCAGCCCGCGGCGGGTGAGGAATGGCTACACCTTC. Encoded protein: CASSPRRVRNGYTF.

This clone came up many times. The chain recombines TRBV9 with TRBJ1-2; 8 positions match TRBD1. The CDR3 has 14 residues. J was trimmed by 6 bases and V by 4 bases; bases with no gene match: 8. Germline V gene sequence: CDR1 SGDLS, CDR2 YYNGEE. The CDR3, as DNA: TGTGCCAGCAGCCCCCGACAGGGGAAGGATGGCTACACCTTC. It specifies CASSPRQGKDGYTF.

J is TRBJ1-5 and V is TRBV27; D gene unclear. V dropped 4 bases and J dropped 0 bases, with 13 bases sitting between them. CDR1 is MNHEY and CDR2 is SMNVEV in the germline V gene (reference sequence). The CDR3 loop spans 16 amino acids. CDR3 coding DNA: TGTGCCAGCAGTTCCCGACTACTTTATAGCAATCAGCCCCAGCATTTT. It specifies CASSSRLLYSNQPQHF.

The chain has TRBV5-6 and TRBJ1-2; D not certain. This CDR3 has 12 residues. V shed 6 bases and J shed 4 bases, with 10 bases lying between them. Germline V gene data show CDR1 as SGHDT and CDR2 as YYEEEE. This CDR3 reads CASTLESYGYTF. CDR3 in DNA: TGTGCCAGCACCCTTGAGAGCTATGGCTACACCTTC.

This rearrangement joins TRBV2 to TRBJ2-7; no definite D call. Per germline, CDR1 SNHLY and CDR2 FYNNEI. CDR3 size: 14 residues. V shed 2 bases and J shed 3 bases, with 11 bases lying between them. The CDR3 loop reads CASSEFPRSYEQYF. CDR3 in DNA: TGTGCCAGCAGTGAATTCCCCCGGAGCTACGAGCAGTACTTC. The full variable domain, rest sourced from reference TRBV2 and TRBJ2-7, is EPEVTQTPSHQVTQMGQEVILRCVPISNHLYFYWYRQILGQKVEFLVSFYNNEISEKSEIFDDQFSVERPDGSNFTLKIRSTKLEDSAMYFCASSEFPRSYEQYFGPGTRLTVT.

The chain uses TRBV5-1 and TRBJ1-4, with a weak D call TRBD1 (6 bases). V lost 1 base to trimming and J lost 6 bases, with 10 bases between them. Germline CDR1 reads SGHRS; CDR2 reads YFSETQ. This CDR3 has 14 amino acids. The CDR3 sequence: CASSLTGLDEKLFF. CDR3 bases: TGCGCCAGCAGCTTGACAGGGCTTGATGAAAAACTGTTTTTT.

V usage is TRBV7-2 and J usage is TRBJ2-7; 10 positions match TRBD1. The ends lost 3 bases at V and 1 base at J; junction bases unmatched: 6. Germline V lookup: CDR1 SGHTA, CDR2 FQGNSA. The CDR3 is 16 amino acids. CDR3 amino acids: CASSLSPGQGSYEQYF. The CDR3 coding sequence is TGTGCCAGCAGCTTGTCGCCGGGACAGGGGTCCTACGAGCAGTACTTC.

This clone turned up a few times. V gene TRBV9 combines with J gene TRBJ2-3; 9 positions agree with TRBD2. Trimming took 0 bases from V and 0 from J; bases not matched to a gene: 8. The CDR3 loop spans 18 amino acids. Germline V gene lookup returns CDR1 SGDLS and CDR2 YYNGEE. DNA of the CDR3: TGTGCCAGCAGCGTAGGACTAGCGGTGACGACTAGCACAGATACGCAGTATTTT. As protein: CASSVGLAVTTSTDTQYF.